This T cell receptor (beta chain) was found in a study of beta chain features in type 1 diabetes. Findings and limits, study-wide: In patients and controls equally, PCR might favor templates that are shorter. In all four CD4+ subsets, TCRB CDR3 length was significantly, moderately reduced in type 1 diabetes.

Looked up from germline, CDR1 is MNHEY and CDR2 is SMNVEV (reference sequence). V lost 2 bases to trimming and J lost 1 base; unmatched junction nucleotides: 12. The length of the CDR3 is 18 residues. What was sequenced were expressed TCRB transcripts, since all of the isolated RNA had been reverse transcribed. TCRdb's table, derived via immunoSEQ multiplex PCR, lists solely in-frame clones and lacks some. The table shows about 650,000 clones, with around 12% occurring only once. This clone was found a few times. Antigen specificity is unknown. The chain uses TRBV27 and TRBJ2-5; 8 bases map to TRBD1. This receptor was obtained from a man aged 25-45 years with type 1 diabetes. The sample was naive CD4+ T cells from blood. CDR3 sequence: CASSLKAPRTGPQETQYF. Here the CDR3 DNA reads TGTGCCAGCAGTTTAAAGGCCCCTCGGACAGGGCCCCAAGAGACCCAGTACTTC.